The clone carrying this T cell receptor beta chain was observed a handful of times. Its antigen is not known. This sample was taken from a study of vaccination and CD4 T cells after COVID-19. On the study more broadly: SARS-CoV-2, HCoV-NL63, HCoV-OC43 and HCoV-229E supplied the overlapping spike peptides used to stimulate cells.

The treatment: approximately 10-day PBMC culture with coronavirus spike peptide pools or control peptides (ViraFEST assay). A negative selection step was used to isolate CD4+ T cells once culture had run for approximately eleven days. The assay that was used to sequence DNA from cultured CD4+ T cells was the Oncomine TCR Beta short-read assay. Once CD4+ T cells had been cultured, genomic DNA was extracted from them. TCRdb fed the PCR reads into MiXCR, producing one record per CDR3 protein. The sample includes roughly 12,000 distinct CDR3 sequences, around 48% of them seen just once. The germline CDR1 and CDR2 sequences are SNHLY and FYNNEI. CDR3 size: 15 residues. Trimming removed 4 bases from V and 6 bases from J; junction bases left unmatched: 2.

The chain carries TRBV2 and TRBJ2-1, with TRBD2 matching 14 bases. The sequencing sample was made of CD4+ T cells from blood, cultured in vitro. The sequence derives from a human donor who had recovered from COVID-19. The CDR3 loop reads CASSGGTSGSNEQFF. CDR3 in DNA: TGTGCCAGCAGTGGGGGGACTAGCGGGAGCAATGAGCAGTTCTTC.